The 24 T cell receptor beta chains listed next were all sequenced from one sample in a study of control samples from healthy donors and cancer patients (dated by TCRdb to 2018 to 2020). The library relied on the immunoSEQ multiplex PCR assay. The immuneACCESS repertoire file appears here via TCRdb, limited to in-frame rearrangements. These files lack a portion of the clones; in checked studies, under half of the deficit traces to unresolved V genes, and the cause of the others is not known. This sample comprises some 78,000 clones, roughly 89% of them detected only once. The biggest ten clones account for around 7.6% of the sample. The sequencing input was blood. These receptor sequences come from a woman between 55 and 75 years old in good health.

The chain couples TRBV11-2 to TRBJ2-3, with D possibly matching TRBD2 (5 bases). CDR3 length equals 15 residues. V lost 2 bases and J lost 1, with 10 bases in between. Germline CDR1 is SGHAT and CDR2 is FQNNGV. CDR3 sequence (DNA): TGTGCCAGCAGCTTAAGCGGCGGAGGCACAGATACGCAGTATTTT. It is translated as CASSLSGGGTDTQYF.

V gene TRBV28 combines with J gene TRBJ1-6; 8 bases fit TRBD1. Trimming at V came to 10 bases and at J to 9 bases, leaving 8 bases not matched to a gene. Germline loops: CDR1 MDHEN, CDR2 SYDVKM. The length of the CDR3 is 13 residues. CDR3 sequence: CATSRTGSSPLHF. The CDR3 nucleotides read TGTGCCACCTCCCGGACAGGGTCTTCACCCCTCCACTTT.

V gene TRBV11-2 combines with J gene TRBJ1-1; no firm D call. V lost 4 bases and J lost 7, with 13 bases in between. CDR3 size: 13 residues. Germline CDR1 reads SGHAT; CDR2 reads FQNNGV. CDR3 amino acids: CASSSLTVFEAFF. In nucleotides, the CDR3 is TGTGCCAGCAGCTCGCTCACGGTCTTTGAAGCTTTCTTT. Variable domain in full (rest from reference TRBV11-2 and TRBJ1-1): EAGVAQSPRYKIIEKRQSVAFWCNPISGHATLYWYQQILGQGPKLLIQFQNNGVVDDSQLPKDRFSAERLKGVDSTLKIQPAKLEDSAVYLCASSSLTVFEAFFGQGTRLTVV.

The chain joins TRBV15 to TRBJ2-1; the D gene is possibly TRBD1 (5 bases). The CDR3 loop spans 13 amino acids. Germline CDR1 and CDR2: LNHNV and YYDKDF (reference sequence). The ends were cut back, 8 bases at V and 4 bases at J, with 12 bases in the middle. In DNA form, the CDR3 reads TGTGCCACCCGACCGACAGCGTACAATGAGCAGTTCTTC. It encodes CATRPTAYNEQFF.

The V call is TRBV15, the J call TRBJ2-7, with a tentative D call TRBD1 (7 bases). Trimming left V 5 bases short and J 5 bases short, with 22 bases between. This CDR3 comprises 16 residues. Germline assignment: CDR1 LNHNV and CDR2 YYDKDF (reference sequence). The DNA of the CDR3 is TGTGCCACCAGCGCCTCCCTGGCAGGGGGGTCGCACGAGCAGTACTTC. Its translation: CATSASLAGGSHEQYF.

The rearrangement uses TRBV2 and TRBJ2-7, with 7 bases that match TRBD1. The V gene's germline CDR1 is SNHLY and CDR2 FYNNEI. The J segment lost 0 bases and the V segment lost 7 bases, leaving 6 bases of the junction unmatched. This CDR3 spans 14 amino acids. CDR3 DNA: TGTGCCAGCATACAGGGGTCCAACTCCTACGAGCAGTACTTC. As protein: CASIQGSNSYEQYF. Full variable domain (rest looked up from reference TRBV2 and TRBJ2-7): EPEVTQTPSHQVTQMGQEVILRCVPISNHLYFYWYRQILGQKVEFLVSFYNNEISEKSEIFDDQFSVERPDGSNFTLKIRSTKLEDSAMYFCASIQGSNSYEQYFGPGTRLTVT.

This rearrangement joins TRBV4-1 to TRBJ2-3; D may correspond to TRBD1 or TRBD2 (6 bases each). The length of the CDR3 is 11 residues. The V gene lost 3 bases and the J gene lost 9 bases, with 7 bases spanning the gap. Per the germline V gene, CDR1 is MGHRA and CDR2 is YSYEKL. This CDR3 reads CASSQGGTQYF. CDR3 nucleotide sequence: TGCGCCAGCAGCCAGGGGGGCACGCAGTATTTT.

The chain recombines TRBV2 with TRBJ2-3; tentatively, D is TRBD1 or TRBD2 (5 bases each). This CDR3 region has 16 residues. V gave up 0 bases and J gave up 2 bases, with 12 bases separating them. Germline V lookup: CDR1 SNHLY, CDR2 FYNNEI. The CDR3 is CASSEAGEGTTDTQYF. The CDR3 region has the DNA TGTGCCAGCAGTGAAGCGGGTGAAGGGACCACAGATACGCAGTATTTT.

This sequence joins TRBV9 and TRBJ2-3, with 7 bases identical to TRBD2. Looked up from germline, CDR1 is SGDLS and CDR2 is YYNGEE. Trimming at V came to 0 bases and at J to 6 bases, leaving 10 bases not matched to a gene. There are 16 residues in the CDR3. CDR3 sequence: CASSVAITSVADTQYF. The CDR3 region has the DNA TGTGCCAGCAGCGTAGCTATAACTAGCGTGGCGGATACGCAGTATTTT.

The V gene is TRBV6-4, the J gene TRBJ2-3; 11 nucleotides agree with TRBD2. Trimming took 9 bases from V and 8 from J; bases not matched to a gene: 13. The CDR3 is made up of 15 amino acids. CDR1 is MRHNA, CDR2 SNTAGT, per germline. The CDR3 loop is CASAPGLAALGTQYF. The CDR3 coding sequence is TGTGCCAGTGCGCCGGGACTAGCGGCTCTTGGTACGCAGTATTTT.

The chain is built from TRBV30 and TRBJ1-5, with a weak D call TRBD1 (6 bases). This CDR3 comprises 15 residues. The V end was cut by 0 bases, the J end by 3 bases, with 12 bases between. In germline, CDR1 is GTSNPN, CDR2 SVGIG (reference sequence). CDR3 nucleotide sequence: TGTGCCTGGAGTGTCCCTGGACAGTTCAATCAGCCCCAGCATTTT. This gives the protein CAWSVPGQFNQPQHF.

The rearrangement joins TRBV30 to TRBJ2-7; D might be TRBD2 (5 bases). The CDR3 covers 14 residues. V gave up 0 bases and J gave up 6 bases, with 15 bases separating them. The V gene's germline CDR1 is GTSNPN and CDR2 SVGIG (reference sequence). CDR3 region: CAWSVLLGRGEQYF. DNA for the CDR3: TGTGCCTGGAGTGTACTACTAGGACGGGGCGAGCAGTACTTC.

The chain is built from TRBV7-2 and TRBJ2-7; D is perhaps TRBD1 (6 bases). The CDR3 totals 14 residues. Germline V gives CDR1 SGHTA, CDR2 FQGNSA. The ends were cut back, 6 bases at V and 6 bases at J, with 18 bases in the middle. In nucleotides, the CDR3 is TGTGCCAGCAGTCCGATCACAGGGCTCTCCGAGCAGTACTTC. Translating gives CASSPITGLSEQYF. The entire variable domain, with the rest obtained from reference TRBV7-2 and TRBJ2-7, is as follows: GAGVSQSPSNKVTEKGKDVELRCDPISGHTALYWYRQSLGQGLEFLIYFQGNSAPDKSGLPSDRFSAERTGGSVSTLTIQRTQQEDSAVYLCASSPITGLSEQYFGPGTRLTVT.

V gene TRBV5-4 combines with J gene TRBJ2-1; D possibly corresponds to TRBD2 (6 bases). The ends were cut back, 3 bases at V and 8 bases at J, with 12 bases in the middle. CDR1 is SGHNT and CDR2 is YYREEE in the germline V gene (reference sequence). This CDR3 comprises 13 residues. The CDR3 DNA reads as TGTGCCAGCAGCTCCGGACGCGGGGATGAGCAGTTCTTC. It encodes CASSSGRGDEQFF.

The chain's CDR3 is CASSGTRDRRTTNEKLFF. The CDR3 nucleotides read TGTGCCAGCAGTGGAACACGGGACAGGAGGACAACTAATGAAAAACTGTTTTTT. This chain uses TRBV2 with TRBJ1-4; 8 bases are a match to TRBD1. This CDR3 has 18 amino acids. The V and J ends lost 4 bases and 0 bases, in that order; junction bases with no gene match: 10. Germline loops: CDR1 SNHLY, CDR2 FYNNEI.

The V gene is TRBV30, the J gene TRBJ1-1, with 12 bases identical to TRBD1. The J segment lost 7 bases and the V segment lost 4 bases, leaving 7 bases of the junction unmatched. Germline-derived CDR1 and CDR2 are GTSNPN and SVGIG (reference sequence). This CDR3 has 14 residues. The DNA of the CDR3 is TGTGCCTGGACACGGGACAGGGGGCTTAATGAAGCTTTCTTT. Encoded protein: CAWTRDRGLNEAFF.

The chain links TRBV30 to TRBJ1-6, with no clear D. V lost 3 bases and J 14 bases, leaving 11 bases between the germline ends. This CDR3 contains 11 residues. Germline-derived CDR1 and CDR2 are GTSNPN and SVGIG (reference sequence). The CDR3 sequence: CAWSREGTLHF. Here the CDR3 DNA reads TGTGCCTGGAGCCGGGAAGGAACCCTCCACTTT.

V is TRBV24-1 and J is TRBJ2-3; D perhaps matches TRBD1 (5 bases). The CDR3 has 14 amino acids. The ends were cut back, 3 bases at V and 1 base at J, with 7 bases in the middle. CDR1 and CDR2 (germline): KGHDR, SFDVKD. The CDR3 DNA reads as TGTGCCACCAGTGATCTACAGGGCACAGATACGCAGTATTTT. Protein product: CATSDLQGTDTQYF.

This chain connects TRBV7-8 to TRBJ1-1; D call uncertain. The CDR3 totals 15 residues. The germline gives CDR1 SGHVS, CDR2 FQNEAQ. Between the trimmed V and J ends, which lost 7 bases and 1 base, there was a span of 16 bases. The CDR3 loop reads CASTSKSGRNTEAFF. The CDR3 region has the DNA TGTGCCAGCACCTCCAAGTCGGGCCGGAACACTGAAGCTTTCTTT.

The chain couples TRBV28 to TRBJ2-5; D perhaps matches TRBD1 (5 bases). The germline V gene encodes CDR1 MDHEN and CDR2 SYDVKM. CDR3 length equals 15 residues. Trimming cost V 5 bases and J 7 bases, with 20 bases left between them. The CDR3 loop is CASSPPGLGRTTQYF. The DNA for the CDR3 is TGTGCCAGCAGTCCCCCAGGGCTAGGGCGAACGACCCAGTACTTC.

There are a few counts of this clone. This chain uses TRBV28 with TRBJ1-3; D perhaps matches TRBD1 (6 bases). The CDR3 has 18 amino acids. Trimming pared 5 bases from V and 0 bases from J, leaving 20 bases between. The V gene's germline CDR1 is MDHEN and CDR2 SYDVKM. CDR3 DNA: TGTGCCAGCAGTGTGAACCCCGGGACAAGCGTCTCTGGAAACACCATATATTTT. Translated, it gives CASSVNPGTSVSGNTIYF.

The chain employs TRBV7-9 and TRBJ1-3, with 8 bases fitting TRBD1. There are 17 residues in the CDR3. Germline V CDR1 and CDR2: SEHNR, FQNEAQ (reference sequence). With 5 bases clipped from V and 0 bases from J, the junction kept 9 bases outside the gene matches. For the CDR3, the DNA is TGTGCCAGCAGCCCCCCCCCGACAGGGGTCTCTGGAAACACCATATATTTT. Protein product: CASSPPPTGVSGNTIYF.

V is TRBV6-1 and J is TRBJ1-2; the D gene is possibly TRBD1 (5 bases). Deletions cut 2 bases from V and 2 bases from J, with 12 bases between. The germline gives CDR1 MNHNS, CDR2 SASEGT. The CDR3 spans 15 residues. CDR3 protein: CASSESGGTNYGYTF. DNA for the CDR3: TGTGCCAGCAGTGAATCGGGGGGAACGAACTATGGCTACACCTTC.

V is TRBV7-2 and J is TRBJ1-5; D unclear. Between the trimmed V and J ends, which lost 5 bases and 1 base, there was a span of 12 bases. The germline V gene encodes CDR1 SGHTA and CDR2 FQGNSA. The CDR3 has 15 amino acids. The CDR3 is CASSARPWSNQPQHF. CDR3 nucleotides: TGTGCCAGCAGCGCTCGACCTTGGAGCAATCAGCCCCAGCATTTT.